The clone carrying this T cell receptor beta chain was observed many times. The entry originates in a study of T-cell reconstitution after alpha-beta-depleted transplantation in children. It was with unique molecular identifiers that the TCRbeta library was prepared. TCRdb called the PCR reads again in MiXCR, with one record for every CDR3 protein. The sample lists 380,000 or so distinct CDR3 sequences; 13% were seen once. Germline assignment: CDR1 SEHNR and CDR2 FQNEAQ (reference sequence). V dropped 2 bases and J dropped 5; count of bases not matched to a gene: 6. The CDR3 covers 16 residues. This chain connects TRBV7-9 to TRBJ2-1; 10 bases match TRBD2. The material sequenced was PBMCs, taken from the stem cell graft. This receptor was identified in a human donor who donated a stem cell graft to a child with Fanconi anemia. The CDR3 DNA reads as TGTGCCAGCAGCTTATTGACTAGCGGGCGAGACAATGAGCAGTTCTTC. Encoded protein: CASSLLTSGRDNEQFF. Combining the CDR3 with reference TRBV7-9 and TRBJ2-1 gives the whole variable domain DTGVSQNPRHKITKRGQNVTFRCDPISEHNRLYWYRQTLGQGPEFLTYFQNEAQLEKSRLLSDRFSAERPKGSFSTLEIQRTEQGDSAMYLCASSLLTSGRDNEQFFGPGTRLTVL.